This TCR beta chain originates from a study of chemoradiotherapy in HPV16-positive cancers. Whole-study context: Functional T-cell assays on a couple of HPV16-positive patients' cells defined candidate HPV-specific clones and common TCR motifs. Study-level points and caveats: Only two HPV16-positive patients supplied the functional HPV-specificity definition.

Germline V gives CDR1 SEHNR, CDR2 FQNEAQ (reference sequence). The V and J ends lost 5 bases and 8 bases, in that order; junction bases with no gene match: 12. The CDR3 is 15 residues long. Repertoires were generated with immunoSEQ multiplex PCR, while TCRdb's copy carries only in-frame clones and drops some. Of 12,000 or so clones in the sample, 77% are singletons; the top ten hold more than 0.75%. Points on this clone: What it binds is not known.

Collection took place from a patient who underwent chemoradiotherapy. The receptor comes from a human donor with HPV-associated anogenital cancer. The V call is TRBV7-9, the J call TRBJ2-3, with 8 bases matching TRBD1. CDR3 protein: CASSTLTGALGTQYF. As DNA, the CDR3 is TGTGCCAGCAGCACGCTGACAGGGGCCTTGGGTACGCAGTATTTT.